Below, 28 T cell receptor beta chains from the same sample are listed, as sequenced in a study of read filtering for tumor transcriptome and immune sequencing. The library was built from 400 ng RNA with molecular barcoded adaptors for alpha/delta and beta/gamma chains. MiXCR, run by TCRdb on the reads, gives a single entry per CDR3 protein. The sample carries 30,000 to 50,000 distinct CDR3 sequences, approximately 12% recorded once. Sequenced input: a population of CD138-negative cells sorted from bone marrow. The receptors were gathered from a donor at least 40 years old with multiple myeloma.

This clonotype has a count of ten or more. CDR3 sequence reads: CASAMNTEAFF. The CDR3 coding sequence is TGTGCCAGCGCGATGAACACTGAAGCTTTCTTT. The chain recombines TRBV2 with TRBJ1-1, with unresolved D. The V gene's germline CDR1 is SNHLY and CDR2 FYNNEI. The CDR3 contains 11 residues. With 8 bases removed from V and 0 bases from J, the gap between germline ends came to 4 bases.

This clonotype was counted ten times or more. The chain carries TRBV12-3 or TRBV12-4 and TRBJ2-1; the D is unclear. This CDR3 region has 12 residues. V dropped 2 bases and J dropped 6 bases, with 5 bases sitting between them. CDR3 protein: CASSLLANEQFF. For the CDR3, the DNA is TGTGCCAGCAGTTTACTTGCCAATGAGCAGTTCTTC.

Points on this clonotype: A much larger clone differs from this one at a single base, so this may be a read error. The rearrangement uses TRBV20-1 and TRBJ2-7; perhaps TRBD1 as D (6 bases). This CDR3 region has 13 residues. V was cut by 3 bases and J by 3 bases, with 12 bases left in between. Germline V gene data show CDR1 as DFQATT and CDR2 as SNEGSKA (reference sequence). The CDR3 coding sequence is TGCAGTGCTAGTACGGACAGAATCTACGAGCAGTACTTC. Protein: CSASTDRIYEQYF.

This clonotype was counted only a few times. Just one base apart from a much larger clone, this may be a read error. The chain employs TRBV6-5 and TRBJ2-7, with 7 bases aligning to TRBD1. The J segment lost 3 bases and the V segment lost 6 bases, leaving 8 bases of the junction unmatched. There are 14 residues in the CDR3. CDR1 is MNHEY and CDR2 is SVGAGI in the germline V gene. CDR3 residues: CASRPGQLDYEQYF. CDR3 bases: TGTGCCAGCAGACCGGGACAGCTAGACTACGAGCAGTACTTC.

This clonotype was counted ten times or more. This sequence joins TRBV27 and TRBJ1-1; 7 positions match TRBD1. V lost 5 bases and J lost 0; bases outside the gene matches: 12. There are 17 residues in the CDR3. Per the germline V gene, CDR1 is MNHEY and CDR2 is SMNVEV (reference sequence). The CDR3 reads CASSPSNPTGLNTEAFF. CDR3 nucleotides: TGTGCCAGCAGTCCTTCAAACCCGACAGGGTTGAACACTGAAGCTTTCTTT.

This clonotype was picked up many times. The chain recombines TRBV29-1 with TRBJ2-5, with D possibly matching TRBD1 (5 bases). Germline values: CDR1 SQVTM, CDR2 ANQGSEA. This CDR3 has 11 residues. V lost 3 bases and J lost 4, with 6 bases in between. The CDR3 spells CSVEQGETQYF. The CDR3 DNA follows: TGCAGCGTTGAGCAGGGAGAGACCCAGTACTTC.

As to this clonotype: This clone may be a read error of a much larger clone one base away. This sequence joins TRBV7-9 and TRBJ2-5; D is possibly TRBD1 or TRBD2 (5 bases each). The CDR3 extends over 14 amino acids. Germline-derived CDR1 and CDR2 are SEHNR and FQNEAQ (reference sequence). V shed 4 bases and J shed 0 bases, with 9 bases lying between them. The CDR3 is CASSSSGHQETQYF. The DNA for the CDR3 is TGTGCCAGCAGCTCCTCGGGACACCAAGAGACCCAGTACTTC.

As for this clonotype: Being one base from a much bigger clone, this may be a read error. The rearrangement links TRBV6-5 to TRBJ1-5, with D maybe TRBD1 (5 bases). The germline CDR1 and CDR2 sequences are MNHEY and SVGAGI. There are 14 residues in the CDR3. This chain's CDR3 is CASSYSSGNRPQHF. CDR3 DNA: TGTGCCAGCAGTTACTCTTCAGGGAATCGGCCCCAGCATTTT.

Of note for this clonotype: Since a much larger clone is just one base distant, this may be a read error. The rearrangement joins TRBV7-3 to TRBJ2-2; possibly TRBD1 for D (6 bases). Germline V CDR1 and CDR2: SGHTA, FQGTGA. The CDR3 covers 16 residues. V was trimmed by 5 bases and J by 1 base, leaving 14 bases between them. This CDR3 reads CASSVNRVLNTGELFF. The CDR3 DNA sequence: TGTGCCAGCAGCGTAAACAGGGTCCTGAACACCGGGGAGCTGTTTTTT.

Worth noting for this clonotype: A much more abundant neighbour one base away suggests this may be a read error. Without the conserved terminal phenylalanine or tryptophan, this CDR3 likely stems from a read error. The chain couples TRBV20-1 to TRBJ2-7; weak D call: TRBD1 (5 bases). Germline CDR1 DFQATT, CDR2 SNEGSKA (reference sequence). V lost 4 bases, J lost 2 bases, and 18 bases lay in between. CDR3 length: 15 residues. CDR3 coding DNA: TGCAGTGCTAAGCCCGGGCGCGGCAGGGCCTACGAGCAGTACCTC. It specifies CSAKPGRGRAYEQYL.

In regard to this clonotype: A far larger clone is off by one base, so a read error is likely. The chain uses TRBV11-3 and TRBJ2-7, with D uncertain. The CDR3 sequence is 14 residues long. CDR1 SGHNT and CDR2 YENEEA come from the germline V gene. The CDR3 DNA follows: TGTGACAGCAGCTTAACGGACGGCGCCTACGAGCAGTACTTC. Amino acid sequence: CDSSLTDGAYEQYF.

This clonotype was observed a handful of times. V is TRBV7-2 and J is TRBJ2-1; D is possibly TRBD1 (6 bases). Per germline, CDR1 SGHTA and CDR2 FQGNSA. V lost 1 base and J lost 2, with 9 bases in between. This CDR3 has 15 residues. CDR3 coding DNA: TGTGCCAGCAGCTTAGGGACAGCACCCTACAATGAGCAGTTCTTC. This translates into CASSLGTAPYNEQFF.

Notes on this clonotype: At one of its ends the junction is not consistent with the germline gene, which may arise from a read error. This rearrangement joins TRBV12-3 or TRBV12-4 to TRBJ2-7, with a weak D call TRBD1 (6 bases). The CDR3 loop spans 14 amino acids. CDR3 in amino acids: CASSLGTHTYEQYF. CDR3 nucleotides: TGTGCCAGTAGTTTGGGGACACACACCTACGAGCAGTACTTC.

This clonotype was detected ten times or more. The V and J genes are TRBV18 and TRBJ2-7, with 10 bases lining up with TRBD2. V lost 3 bases, J lost 6 bases, and 11 bases stayed unmatched. This CDR3 has 16 residues. CDR1 and CDR2 (germline): KGHSH, LQKENI. The CDR3 DNA is TGTGCCAGCTCACCGATGTCAGCGGGGGGGCCCAGCGAGCAGTACTTC. It specifies CASSPMSAGGPSEQYF.

This clonotype was observed many times. Here the CDR3 reads CSARDQGNEQFF. The CDR3 DNA reads TGCAGTGCTAGAGATCAGGGCAATGAGCAGTTCTTC. V and J are TRBV20-1 and TRBJ2-1; D is perhaps TRBD1 (5 bases). Germline V CDR1 and CDR2: DFQATT, SNEGSKA (reference sequence). The length of the CDR3 is 12 residues. V gave up 0 bases and J gave up 6 bases, with 6 bases separating them.

This clonotype has a single count. Possible read error: a much larger clone is one base away. V usage is TRBV20-1 and J usage is TRBJ2-2; a weak D match, TRBD2 (5 bases). Germline V CDR1 and CDR2: DFQATT, SNEGSKA (reference sequence). CDR3 length: 10 residues. Here the CDR3 DNA reads TGCAGTGCGCTATACGGGGAGCTGCTTTTT. Encoded protein: CSALYGELLF.

In the case of this clonotype: This sequence may be a read error, since a much larger clone differs from it by one base. The chain is built from TRBV29-1 and TRBJ1-5; no definite D call. The CDR3 length is 13 residues. Germline CDR1 is SQVTM and CDR2 is ANQGSEA. The CDR3 reads CNVAVLGNQPQHF. The CDR3, as DNA: TGCAACGTTGCGGTCTTGGGGAATCAGCCCCAGCATTTT.

This clonotype came up a few times. This chain uses TRBV7-2 with TRBJ2-7; TRBD1 is a possible D gene (6 bases). The germline V and J ends were trimmed by 5 bases and 2 bases, with 13 bases remaining between them. Germline CDR1 and CDR2: SGHTA and FQGNSA. CDR3 length: 14 residues. The CDR3 bases are TGTGCCAGCAGCGACACGGACAGTACCTACGAGCAGTACTTC. It translates to CASSDTDSTYEQYF.

This clonotype was observed at least ten times. The V gene is TRBV7-2, the J gene TRBJ2-4; 8 bases are shared with TRBD2. This CDR3 is built from 15 residues. The V gene end was trimmed by 5 bases and the J gene end by 6 bases; junction bases not matched to a gene: 9. Germline-derived CDR1 and CDR2 are SGHTA and FQGNSA. The CDR3: CASSHIGTRPNIQYF. DNA of the CDR3: TGTGCCAGCAGCCATATAGGGACTAGGCCAAACATTCAGTACTTC.

This clonotype was counted many times. The chain employs TRBV20-1 and TRBJ2-3, with 9 bases matching TRBD2. Germline CDR1 and CDR2: DFQATT and SNEGSKA (reference sequence). V lost 2 bases, J lost 6 bases, and 6 bases stayed unmatched. The CDR3 runs 14 residues. CDR3 in amino acids: CSARRRGGLDTQYF. DNA for the CDR3: TGCAGTGCTAGAAGGCGGGGGGGCCTCGATACGCAGTATTTT.

This clonotype has just a few counts. The V call is TRBV5-1, the J call TRBJ2-2, with 10 positions matching TRBD1. Germline CDR1 is SGHRS and CDR2 is YFSETQ. The CDR3 is 16 amino acids. J gave up 3 bases and V 4 bases, and 6 bases lay outside the gene matches. CDR3 region: CASSPTGTGDTGELFF. CDR3 DNA sequence: TGCGCCAGCAGCCCGACCGGGACAGGGGACACCGGGGAGCTGTTTTTT. Supplemented by reference TRBV5-1 and TRBJ2-2, the full variable domain reads KAGVTQTPRYLIKTRGQQVTLSCSPISGHRSVSWYQQTPGQGLQFLFEYFSETQRNKGNFPGRFSGRQFSNSRSEMNVSTLELGDSALYLCASSPTGTGDTGELFFGEGSRLTVL.

There are many counts of this clonotype. The CDR3 coding sequence is TGTGCCAGCAGCCCTCTGGGGGAGAGGACAGATACGCAGTATTTT. Translating gives CASSPLGERTDTQYF. This chain links TRBV11-1 with TRBJ2-3; the D gene could be TRBD1 or TRBD2 (5 bases each). V shed 5 bases and J shed 3 bases, with 15 bases lying between them. There are 15 residues in the CDR3. Germline loops: CDR1 SGHAT, CDR2 FQDESV (reference sequence).

This clonotype has just one count. The rearrangement joins TRBV20-1 to TRBJ2-7; 9 nucleotides agree with TRBD1. The CDR3 length is 13 residues. Per the germline V gene, CDR1 is DFQATT and CDR2 is SNEGSKA (reference sequence). CDR3 protein: CSVPGTGTHEQYF. The CDR3, as DNA: TGCAGCGTCCCTGGGACAGGGACCCACGAGCAGTACTTC.

This clonotype was seen at least ten times. The CDR3 coding sequence is TGTGCCAGCAGGCCGTCAGCCGGATGGAGCATTCAGTACTTC. Protein product: CASRPSAGWSIQYF. The V and J genes are TRBV12-3 or TRBV12-4 and TRBJ2-4, with D uncertain. With 6 bases removed from V and 9 bases from J, the gap between germline ends came to 18 bases. CDR3 size: 14 residues.

This clonotype was detected many times. The chain carries TRBV28 and TRBJ2-2; 7 bases align to TRBD1. J lost 4 bases, V lost 8 bases, and 10 bases had no gene match. This CDR3 has 15 residues. The V gene's germline CDR1 is MDHEN and CDR2 SYDVKM. In DNA form, the CDR3 reads TGTGCCAGCCTTGAGGGGGCGCGCGGCACCGGGGAGCTGTTTTTT. Translation gives CASLEGARGTGELFF.

This clonotype was observed a handful of times. This sequence joins TRBV28 and TRBJ1-5; D is unresolved. V was shortened by 6 bases and J by 4 bases, with 7 bases between the two germline ends. The CDR3 totals 12 residues. From germline, CDR1 is MDHEN and CDR2 SYDVKM. The CDR3 protein is CASRELNQPQHF. CDR3 nucleotide sequence: TGTGCCAGCAGGGAGCTGAATCAGCCCCAGCATTTT.

The sample holds a few counts of this clonotype. One end of the junction is discordant with germline, which a read error may explain. V and J are TRBV24-1 and TRBJ1-1, with D possibly being TRBD1 (5 bases). This CDR3 contains 15 residues. Germline lookup yields CDR1 KGHDR and CDR2 SFDVKD. The CDR3 loop reads CAASDFRDLNTEAFF. The CDR3 DNA is TGTGCCGCCAGTGATTTTAGGGACTTGAACACTGAAGCTTTCTTT.

This clonotype was seen at least ten times. The chain combines TRBV5-1 with TRBJ2-1; TRBD1 matches 7 bases. This CDR3 is built from 14 residues. Germline V CDR1 and CDR2: SGHRS, YFSETQ. J was trimmed by 0 bases and V by 5 bases; bases with no gene match: 2. Here the CDR3 reads CASSRDSSYNEQFF. Written as DNA, the CDR3 is TGCGCCAGCAGTCGGGACAGCTCCTACAATGAGCAGTTCTTC.